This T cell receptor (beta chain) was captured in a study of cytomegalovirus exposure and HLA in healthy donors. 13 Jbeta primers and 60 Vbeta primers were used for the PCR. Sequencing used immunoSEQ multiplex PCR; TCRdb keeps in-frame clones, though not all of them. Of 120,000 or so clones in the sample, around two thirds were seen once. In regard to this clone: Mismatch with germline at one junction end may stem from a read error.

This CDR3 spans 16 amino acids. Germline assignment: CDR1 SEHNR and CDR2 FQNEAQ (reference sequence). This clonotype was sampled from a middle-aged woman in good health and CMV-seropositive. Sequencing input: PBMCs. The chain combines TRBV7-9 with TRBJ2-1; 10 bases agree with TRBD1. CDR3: CSSSYPPGTGDNEQFF. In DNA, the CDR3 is TGTTCCAGCAGCTATCCCCCGGGGACAGGGGACAATGAGCAGTTCTTC. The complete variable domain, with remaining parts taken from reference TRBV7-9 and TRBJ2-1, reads DTGVSQNPRHKITKRGQNVTFRCDPISEHNRLYWYRQTLGQGPEFLTYFQNEAQLEKSRLLSDRFSAERPKGSFSTLEIQRTEQGDSAMYLCSSSYPPGTGDNEQFFGPGTRLTVL.